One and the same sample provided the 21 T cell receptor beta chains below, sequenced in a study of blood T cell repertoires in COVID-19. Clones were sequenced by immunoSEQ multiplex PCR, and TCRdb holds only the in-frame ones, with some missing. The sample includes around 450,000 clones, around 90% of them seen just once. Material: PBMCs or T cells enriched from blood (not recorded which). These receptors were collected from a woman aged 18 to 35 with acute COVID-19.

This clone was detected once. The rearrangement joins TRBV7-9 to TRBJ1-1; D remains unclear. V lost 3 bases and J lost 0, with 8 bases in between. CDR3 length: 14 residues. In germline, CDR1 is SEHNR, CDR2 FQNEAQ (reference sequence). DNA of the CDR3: TGTGCCAGCAGCTTGTCTGCGGTGAACACTGAAGCTTTCTTT. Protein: CASSLSAVNTEAFF.

The CDR3 sequence: CASSYRLNNEQFF. CDR3 sequence (DNA): TGTGCCAGCAGTTACCGACTTAACAATGAGCAGTTCTTC. The rearrangement joins TRBV6-5 to TRBJ2-1, with D unresolved. In germline, CDR1 is MNHEY, CDR2 SVGAGI. The CDR3 runs to 13 residues. Trimming cost V 2 bases and J 5 bases, with 7 bases left between them.

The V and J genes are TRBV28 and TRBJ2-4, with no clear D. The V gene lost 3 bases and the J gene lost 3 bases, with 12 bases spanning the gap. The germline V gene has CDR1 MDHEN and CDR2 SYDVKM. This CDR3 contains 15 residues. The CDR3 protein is CASSFFLRGKNIQYF. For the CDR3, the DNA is TGTGCCAGCAGTTTTTTTCTCAGAGGCAAAAACATTCAGTACTTC.

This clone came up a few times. CDR3 residues: CASSPDFRDTDTQYF. The CDR3 DNA reads TGTGCCAGCAGCCCGGACTTTCGGGACACAGATACGCAGTATTTT. The chain links TRBV3-1 (or the pseudogene TRBV3-2) to TRBJ2-3, with D tentatively TRBD2 (5 bases). Germline-derived CDR1 and CDR2 are LGHDT and YNNKEL (reference sequence). The V end was cut by 4 bases, the J end by 2 bases, with 13 bases between. This CDR3 comprises 15 residues.

CDR3 in DNA: TGCGCCAGCAGCCAAGGACAGGGAGCTAACTATGGCTACACCTTC. Translating gives CASSQGQGANYGYTF. This chain joins TRBV5-1 and TRBJ1-2; 8 bases line up with TRBD1. V shed 4 bases and J 0 bases; nucleotides not matched to a gene: 5. CDR1 SGHRS and CDR2 YFSETQ come from the germline V gene. CDR3 length: 15 residues.

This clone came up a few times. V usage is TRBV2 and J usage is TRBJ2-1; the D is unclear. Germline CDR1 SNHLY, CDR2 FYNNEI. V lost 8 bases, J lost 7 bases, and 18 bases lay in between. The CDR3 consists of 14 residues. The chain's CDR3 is CASDITNSWNEQFF. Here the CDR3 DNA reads TGTGCCAGCGATATCACCAACAGTTGGAATGAGCAGTTCTTC.

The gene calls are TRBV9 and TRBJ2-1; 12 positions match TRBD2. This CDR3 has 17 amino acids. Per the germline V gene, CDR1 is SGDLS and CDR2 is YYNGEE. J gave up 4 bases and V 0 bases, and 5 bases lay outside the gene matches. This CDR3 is CASSVAATSGRYNEQFF. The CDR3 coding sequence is TGTGCCAGCAGCGTAGCGGCGACTAGCGGGAGATACAATGAGCAGTTCTTC.

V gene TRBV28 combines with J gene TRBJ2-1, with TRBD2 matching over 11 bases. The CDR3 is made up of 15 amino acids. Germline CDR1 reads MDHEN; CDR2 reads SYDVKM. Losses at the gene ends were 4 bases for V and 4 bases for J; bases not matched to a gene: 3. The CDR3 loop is CASSSLAGGYNEQFF. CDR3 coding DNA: TGTGCCAGCAGTTCCTTAGCGGGAGGGTACAATGAGCAGTTCTTC.

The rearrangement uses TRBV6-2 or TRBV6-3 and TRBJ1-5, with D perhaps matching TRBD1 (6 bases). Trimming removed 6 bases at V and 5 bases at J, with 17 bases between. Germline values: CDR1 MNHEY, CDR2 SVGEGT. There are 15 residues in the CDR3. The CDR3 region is CASSTRTVGHQPQHF. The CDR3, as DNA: TGTGCCAGCAGCACCCGGACAGTGGGCCATCAGCCCCAGCATTTT.

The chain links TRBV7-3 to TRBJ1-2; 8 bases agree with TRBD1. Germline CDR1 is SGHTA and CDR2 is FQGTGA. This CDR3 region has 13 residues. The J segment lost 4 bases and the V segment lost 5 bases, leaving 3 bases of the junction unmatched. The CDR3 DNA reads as TGTGCCAGCAGCCAAGGACAGGGCTATGGCTACACCTTC. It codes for CASSQGQGYGYTF.

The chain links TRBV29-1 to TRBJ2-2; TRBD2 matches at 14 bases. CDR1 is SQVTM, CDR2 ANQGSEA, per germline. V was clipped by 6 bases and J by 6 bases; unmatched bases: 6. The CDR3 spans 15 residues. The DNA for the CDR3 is TGCAGCGTGGGGACTAGCGGGAGTTGGTCCGGGGAGCTGTTTTTT. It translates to CSVGTSGSWSGELFF.

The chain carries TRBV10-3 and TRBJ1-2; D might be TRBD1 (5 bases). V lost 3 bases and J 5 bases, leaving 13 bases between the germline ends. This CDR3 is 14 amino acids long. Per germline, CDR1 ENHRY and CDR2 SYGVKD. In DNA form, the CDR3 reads TGTGCCATCAGTGATGGCGGGGGGAGATATGGCTACACCTTC. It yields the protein CAISDGGGRYGYTF.

The CDR3 region has the DNA TGTGCCAGTAGCTTGCGGGTTGCAACTAATGAAAAACTGTTTTTT. Translation: CASSLRVATNEKLFF. This chain links TRBV19 with TRBJ1-4; no clear D. V lost 6 bases and J 0 bases, leaving 11 bases between the germline ends. The CDR3 contains 15 residues. The germline CDR1 and CDR2 sequences are LNHDA and SQIVND (reference sequence). Variable domain in full (rest from reference TRBV19 and TRBJ1-4): DGGITQSPKYLFRKEGQNVTLSCEQNLNHDAMYWYRQDPGQGLRLIYYSQIVNDFQKGDIAEGYSVSREKKESFPLTVTSAQKNPTAFYLCASSLRVATNEKLFFGSGTQLSVL.

CDR3: CASSQLPGPGMDYGYTF. The DNA for the CDR3 is TGCGCCAGCAGCCAACTTCCGGGTCCGGGAATGGACTATGGCTACACCTTC. The rearrangement joins TRBV4-1 to TRBJ1-2; no clear D. Trimming left V 2 bases short and J 3 bases short, with 19 bases between. This CDR3 is 17 amino acids long. CDR1 is MGHRA, CDR2 YSYEKL, per germline.

The DNA of the CDR3 is TGTGCCAGCTCACCTGAACAGGGTATGAACACTGAAGCTTTCTTT. The encoded protein is CASSPEQGMNTEAFF. This rearrangement joins TRBV18 to TRBJ1-1; a possible D gene is TRBD1 (6 bases). The length of the CDR3 is 15 residues. The germline V gene encodes CDR1 KGHSH and CDR2 LQKENI. The ends were cut back, 3 bases at V and 0 bases at J, with 11 bases in the middle.

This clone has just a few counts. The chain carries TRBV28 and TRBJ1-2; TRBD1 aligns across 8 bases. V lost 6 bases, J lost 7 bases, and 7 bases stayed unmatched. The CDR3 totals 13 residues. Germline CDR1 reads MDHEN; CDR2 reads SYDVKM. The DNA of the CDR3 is TGTGCCAGCAGACATGACAGGGGAGGTGGCTACACCTTC. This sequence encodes CASRHDRGGGYTF.

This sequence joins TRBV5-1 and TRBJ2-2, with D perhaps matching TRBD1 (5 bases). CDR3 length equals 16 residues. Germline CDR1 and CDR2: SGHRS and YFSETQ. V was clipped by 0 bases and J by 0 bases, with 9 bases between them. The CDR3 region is CASSLGQRSNTGELFF. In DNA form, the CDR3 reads TGCGCCAGCAGCTTGGGACAGCGATCGAACACCGGGGAGCTGTTTTTT. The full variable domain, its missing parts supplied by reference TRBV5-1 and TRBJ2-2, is KAGVTQTPRYLIKTRGQQVTLSCSPISGHRSVSWYQQTPGQGLQFLFEYFSETQRNKGNFPGRFSGRQFSNSRSEMNVSTLELGDSALYLCASSLGQRSNTGELFFGEGSRLTVL.

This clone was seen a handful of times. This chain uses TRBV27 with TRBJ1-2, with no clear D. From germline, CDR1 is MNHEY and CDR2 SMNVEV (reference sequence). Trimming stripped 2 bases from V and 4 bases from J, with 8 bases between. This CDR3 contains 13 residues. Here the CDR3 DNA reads TGTGCCAGCAGTTTACACAGCCTCTATGGCTACACCTTC. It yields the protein CASSLHSLYGYTF.

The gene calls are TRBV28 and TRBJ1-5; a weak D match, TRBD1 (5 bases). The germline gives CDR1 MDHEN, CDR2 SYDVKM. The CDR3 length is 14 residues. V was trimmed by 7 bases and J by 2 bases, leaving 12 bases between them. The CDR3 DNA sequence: TGTGCCAGCACTCCAGCGGGGGGCAATCAGCCCCAGCATTTT. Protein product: CASTPAGGNQPQHF.

CDR3 protein: CASSTSVNYGYTF. CDR3 nucleotide sequence: TGTGCCAGCAGCACCAGCGTTAACTATGGCTACACCTTC. The rearrangement links TRBV21-1 to TRBJ1-2. TRBV21-1 is a listed pseudogene. The CDR3 is made up of 13 amino acids.

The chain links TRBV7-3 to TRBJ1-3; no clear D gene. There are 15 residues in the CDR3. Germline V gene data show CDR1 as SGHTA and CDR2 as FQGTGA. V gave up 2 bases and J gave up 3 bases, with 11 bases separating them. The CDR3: CASSLEVLGGNTIYF. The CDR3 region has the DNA TGTGCCAGCAGCTTAGAGGTACTCGGTGGAAACACCATATATTTT. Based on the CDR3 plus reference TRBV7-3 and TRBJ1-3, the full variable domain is GAGVSQTPSNKVTEKGKYVELRCDPISGHTALYWYRQSLGQGPEFLIYFQGTGAADDSGLPNDRFFAVRPEGSVSTLKIQRTERGDSAVYLCASSLEVLGGNTIYFGEGSWLTVV.